The 7 T cell receptor beta chains given below trace back to one sample, sequenced in a study of molecular identifiers for immune sequencing clone quantification. TCRdb called the PCR reads again in MiXCR, with one record for every CDR3 protein. The table shows nearly 650,000 distinct CDR3 sequences, with less than 30% occurring only once. The sequenced material came from naive CD8+ T cells from blood, with Jurkat cell RNA spiked in. Specified subset: FACS-sorted CD8+CD4-CCR7+CD45RA+ naive T cells. The source is a human donor in good health. Some libraries in this study had Jurkat cell RNA spiked in.

This clonotype was seen ten or more times. This chain links TRBV7-9 with TRBJ2-4; the D call may be TRBD1 or TRBD2 (5 bases each). The CDR3 is 15 amino acids. The germline V and J ends were trimmed by 7 bases and 0 bases, with 13 bases remaining between them. CDR1 is SEHNR and CDR2 is FQNEAQ in the germline V gene (reference sequence). The CDR3 here is CASNPPGTAKNIQYF. For the CDR3, the DNA is TGTGCCAGCAACCCTCCCGGGACAGCCAAAAACATTCAGTACTTC.

This clonotype was observed at least ten times. The chain is built from TRBV11-2 and TRBJ2-5; D is perhaps TRBD2 (6 bases). The V end lost 5 bases, the J end lost 4 bases, and 17 bases lay between the germline ends. Germline lookup yields CDR1 SGHAT and CDR2 FQNNGV. The CDR3 covers 15 residues. CDR3: CASSPGVGSRETQYF. The CDR3 bases are TGTGCCAGCAGCCCGGGGGTAGGGAGCAGAGAGACCCAGTACTTC.

This clonotype was counted at least ten times. The chain employs TRBV6-2 or TRBV6-3 and TRBJ2-7; D is ambiguous. The germline V gene has CDR1 MNHEY and CDR2 SVGEGT. V was pared by 8 bases and J by 6 bases, with 8 bases between. This CDR3 has 10 residues. The CDR3 here is CASGYLEQYF. The CDR3 bases are TGTGCCAGCGGCTATCTCGAGCAGTACTTC.

Concerning this clonotype: A much bigger clone sits one base away, suggesting this may be a read error. The chain links TRBV5-1 to TRBJ2-3, with TRBD2 identical over 11 bases. CDR1 is SGHRS, CDR2 YFSETQ, per germline. This CDR3 comprises 16 residues. The CDR3 DNA reads TGCACCAGCAGCTTGAGTGTAGCGGGAGGGTCCGATACGCAGTATTTT. It encodes CTSSLSVAGGSDTQYF.

Concerning this clonotype itself: One base away lies a much larger clone, so this may be a sequencing read error. The chain links TRBV7-9 to TRBJ2-5; a weak D match, TRBD2 (5 bases). The CDR3 has 15 amino acids. Germline values: CDR1 SEHNR, CDR2 FQNEAQ (reference sequence). The CDR3 loop reads CASSARLGRQEAQYF. In nucleotides, the CDR3 is TGTGCCAGCAGCGCCCGCCTGGGGAGACAAGAGGCCCAGTACTTC.

Comments on this clonotype: One base away lies a much larger clone, so this may be a sequencing read error. The chain is built from TRBV7-9 and TRBJ2-5, with D perhaps being TRBD1 or TRBD2 (5 bases each). The V end was cut by 2 bases, the J end by 3 bases, with 10 bases between. The CDR3 has 14 amino acids. Germline V gene sequence: CDR1 SEHNR, CDR2 FQNEAQ (reference sequence). CDR3 nucleotides: TGTGCCAGCAGCTTAAGCGTGGGGGAAGAGACCCAGTACTTC. Translation gives CASSLSVGEETQYF.

This clonotype has just a few counts. The gene calls are TRBV6-5 and TRBJ2-2; D not certain. The CDR3 sequence is 13 residues long. CDR1 is MNHEY and CDR2 is SVGAGI in the germline V gene. Deletions cut 2 bases from V and 8 bases from J, with 9 bases between. The CDR3 region has the DNA TGTGCCAGCAGTTACGGGTTTCCGGGGGAGCTGTTTTTT. It codes for CASSYGFPGELFF.